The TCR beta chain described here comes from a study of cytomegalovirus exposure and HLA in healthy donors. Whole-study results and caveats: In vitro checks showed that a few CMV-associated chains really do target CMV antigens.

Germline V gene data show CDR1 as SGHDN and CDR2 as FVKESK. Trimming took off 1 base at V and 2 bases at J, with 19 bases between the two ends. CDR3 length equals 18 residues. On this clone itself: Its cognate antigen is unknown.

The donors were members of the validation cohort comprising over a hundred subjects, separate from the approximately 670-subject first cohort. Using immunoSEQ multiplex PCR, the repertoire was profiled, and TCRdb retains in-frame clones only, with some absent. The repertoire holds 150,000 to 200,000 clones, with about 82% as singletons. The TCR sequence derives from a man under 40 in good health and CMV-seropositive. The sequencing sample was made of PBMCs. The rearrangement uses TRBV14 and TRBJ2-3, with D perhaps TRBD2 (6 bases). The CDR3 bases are TGTGCCAGCAGCCAAGTGGGCTCTACGGGACTGTTCACAGATACGCAGTATTTT. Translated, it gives CASSQVGSTGLFTDTQYF.